The present entry profiles one T cell receptor beta chain with its context. Each TRB cDNA library was prepared by 5' RACE (with UMI labels). TCRdb re-called the 5' RACE reads, yielding one record per CDR3 amino acid sequence without DNA. This sample contains approximately 40,000 distinct CDR3 sequences. These data originate in a study of CXCR3-negative and CXCR3-positive naive CD8 T cells. There are 14 residues in the CDR3. Germline V gene lookup returns CDR1 MDHEN and CDR2 SYDVKM. The TCR was taken from a human donor in good health. Some clones in this sample may be carry-over from other donors' samples. Source material: memory CD8+ T cells from blood. The chain employs TRBV28 and TRBJ1-5; the D call from TCRdb, TRBD1, cannot be confirmed without DNA. This chain's CDR3 is CASATGGSNQPQHF.